This passage covers 26 T cell receptor beta chains from one sample sequenced in a study of T cells after yellow fever vaccination (dated by TCRdb to between 2019 and 2020). Library preparation was by 5' RACE. The sequencer listed for this sample is Illumina HiSeq 2500. TCRdb ran its own pipeline on the public reads, namely fastp trimming at Q25 and MiXCR clone calling, and kept in-frame beta chains. Every distinct CDR3 protein forms one entry, paired with its most common genes and DNA. This sample is represented by around 100,000 distinct CDR3 sequences; approximately 8.4% of them were singletons. The ten largest clones add up to about 25% of the sample. Sample treatment or condition, as interpreted from the label and publication: live attenuated yellow fever vaccine strain. This specimen consisted of CD8+ T cells sorted from PBMCs, obtained 45 days after the yellow fever booster vaccination. Source of these receptors: a man younger than 45 who received the YFV17D yellow fever vaccine.

This clonotype was detected many times. The V call is TRBV7-6, the J call TRBJ2-7; TRBD2 agrees at 7 bases. V shed 3 bases, J shed 1 base, and the junction held 9 bases outside the gene matches. The CDR3 has 16 amino acids. Germline V gene lookup returns CDR1 SGHVS and CDR2 FNYEAQ. Here the CDR3 DNA reads TGTGCCAGCAGCTTGACCGAGCGGGATGTTTCCTACGAGCAGTACTTC. Its translation is CASSLTERDVSYEQYF.

This clonotype was seen many times. V gene TRBV6-5 combines with J gene TRBJ2-2; tentatively, D is TRBD1 (5 bases). Germline loops: CDR1 MNHEY, CDR2 SVGAGI. Trimming shortened V by 4 bases and J by 0 bases, and 12 bases separated the two germline ends. CDR3 size: 16 residues. The chain's CDR3 is CASSSGLFANTGELFF. The CDR3 DNA follows: TGTGCCAGCAGTTCAGGGCTGTTCGCGAACACCGGGGAGCTGTTTTTT.

This clonotype has a handful of counts. This chain joins TRBV18 and TRBJ1-2; 9 bases match TRBD1. Trimming removed 3 bases from V and 4 bases from J; junction bases left unmatched: 6. This CDR3 comprises 15 residues. Germline CDR1 reads KGHSH; CDR2 reads LQKENI. In nucleotides, the CDR3 is TGTGCCAGCTCACCGGAACAGGGGGCGATCTATGGCTACACCTTC. This encodes CASSPEQGAIYGYTF.

This clonotype was seen at least ten times. CDR3 region: CASILSDGAHLHF. In DNA form, the CDR3 reads TGTGCCAGCATTTTATCGGATGGGGCGCACCTCCACTTT. The chain combines TRBV6-2 or TRBV6-3 with TRBJ1-6; maybe TRBD1 (5 bases). The germline CDR1 and CDR2 sequences are MNHEY and SVGEGT. The CDR3 has 13 amino acids. Trimming took 7 bases from V and 15 from J, leaving 19 bases between them.

This clonotype was recorded at least ten times. The chain combines TRBV11-2 with TRBJ2-1; 10 bases line up with TRBD2. The CDR3 spans 17 residues. Germline V gene sequence: CDR1 SGHAT, CDR2 FQNNGV. With V trimmed by 1 base and J by 4 bases, 7 bases remained unmatched. CDR3 bases: TGTGCCAGCAGCTTAGGGCCGAGGACTAGCGGATACAATGAGCAGTTCTTC. Translating it yields CASSLGPRTSGYNEQFF.

The chain carries TRBV7-9 and TRBJ2-1; TRBD1 matches 7 bases. CDR1 is SEHNR and CDR2 is FQNEAQ in the germline V gene (reference sequence). This CDR3 has 12 residues. J was trimmed by 4 bases and V by 8 bases; bases with no gene match: 2. The CDR3 coding sequence is TGTGCCAGCGGGACAGAATACAATGAGCAGTTCTTC. Protein sequence: CASGTEYNEQFF. Supplemented by reference TRBV7-9 and TRBJ2-1, the full variable domain reads DTGVSQNPRHKITKRGQNVTFRCDPISEHNRLYWYRQTLGQGPEFLTYFQNEAQLEKSRLLSDRFSAERPKGSFSTLEIQRTEQGDSAMYLCASGTEYNEQFFGPGTRLTVL.

As to this clonotype: A much larger clone is a single base away; this may be a read error. The V call is TRBV20-1, the J call TRBJ1-5; D is unclear. CDR3 length equals 12 residues. Trimming removed 6 bases at V and 4 bases at J, with 10 bases between. CDR1 and CDR2 from the germline V gene are DFQATT and SNEGSKA (reference sequence). Here the CDR3 reads CSAGPENQPQHF. As DNA, the CDR3 is TGCAGTGCCGGGCCCGAAAATCAGCCCCAGCATTTT.

J is TRBJ2-1 and V is TRBV18; TRBD2 matches 12 bases. Germline trimming cut 4 bases from V and 5 bases from J; bases unmatched to any gene: 15. CDR1 is KGHSH, CDR2 LQKENI, per germline. The CDR3 length is 19 residues. The CDR3 is CASSLPGGLAGLGDNEQFF. DNA of the CDR3: TGTGCCAGCTCACTCCCCGGAGGACTAGCGGGACTAGGGGACAATGAGCAGTTCTTC.

To note about this clonotype: A much larger clone sits a single nucleotide away, making a read error possible. The chain carries TRBV20-1 and TRBJ2-1, with 8 positions matching TRBD2. CDR1 is DFQATT and CDR2 is SNEGSKA in the germline V gene (reference sequence). The CDR3 is 15 residues long. J was trimmed by 8 bases and V by 3 bases; bases with no gene match: 12. The CDR3, as DNA: TGCAGTGCTAGCCCGGGACTAGGGACCTCCCATGAGCAGTTCTTC. This translates into CSASPGLGTSHEQFF.

This rearrangement joins TRBV5-4 to TRBJ2-1, with D hard to call. CDR1 and CDR2 from the germline V gene are SGHNT and YYREEE (reference sequence). V lost 3 bases to trimming and J lost 8 bases, with 18 bases between them. This CDR3 has 15 residues. CDR3 region: CASSWAAAPRYEQFF. The CDR3 nucleotides read TGTGCCAGCAGCTGGGCCGCAGCCCCACGCTATGAGCAGTTCTTC.

The chain uses TRBV5-6 and TRBJ2-7, with D unclear. Germline V gives CDR1 SGHDT, CDR2 YYEEEE. The CDR3 totals 12 residues. V was shortened by 3 bases and J by 5 bases, with 9 bases between the two germline ends. CDR3 in amino acids: CASSSLVHEQYF. Written as DNA, the CDR3 is TGTGCCAGCAGCTCGTTAGTACACGAGCAGTACTTC.

The chain is built from TRBV5-4 and TRBJ2-5; D is undetermined. The V and J ends lost 4 bases and 2 bases respectively, with 15 bases between them. Germline loops: CDR1 SGHNT, CDR2 YYREEE (reference sequence). The CDR3 runs to 15 residues. CDR3 residues: CASSVDGLLQETQYF. CDR3 DNA sequence: TGTGCCAGCAGCGTCGACGGCCTTTTACAAGAGACCCAGTACTTC.

This clonotype occurred many times. The J gene is TRBJ2-2, the V gene TRBV6-5; no definite D call. This CDR3 has 17 residues. V lost 0 bases, J lost 2 bases, and 13 bases lay in between. Germline V gene lookup returns CDR1 MNHEY and CDR2 SVGAGI. CDR3: CASSYSSPEDNTGELFF. The CDR3 region has the DNA TGTGCCAGCAGTTACTCGAGTCCGGAAGATAACACCGGGGAGCTGTTTTTT.

The chain links TRBV9 to TRBJ2-5, with no clear D. CDR1 is SGDLS, CDR2 YYNGEE, per germline. The CDR3 has 13 amino acids. V was clipped by 1 base and J by 4 bases, with 8 bases between them. CDR3 sequence: CASSVYTGETQYF. CDR3 coding DNA: TGTGCCAGCAGCGTATATACGGGAGAGACCCAGTACTTC.

This clonotype was counted ten times or more. The V and J genes are TRBV6-1 and TRBJ2-5; D is unresolved. V gave up 5 bases and J gave up 1 base, with 8 bases separating them. The CDR3 loop spans 13 amino acids. Germline V lookup: CDR1 MNHNS, CDR2 SASEGT. CDR3 in amino acids: CASSPPGQETQYF. The CDR3 nucleotides read TGTGCCAGCAGTCCCCCCGGCCAAGAGACCCAGTACTTC.

The chain links TRBV5-1 to TRBJ1-5; maybe TRBD1 (5 bases). The CDR3 totals 18 residues. Per the germline V gene, CDR1 is SGHRS and CDR2 is YFSETQ. The germline V and J ends were trimmed by 4 bases and 0 bases, with 20 bases remaining between them. The CDR3 here is CASSKDLGEEDSNQPQHF. The CDR3 nucleotides are TGCGCCAGCAGCAAAGACCTGGGGGAGGAAGATAGCAATCAGCCCCAGCATTTT.

This clonotype was recorded at least ten times. The rearrangement uses TRBV4-3 and TRBJ2-4; D possibly uses TRBD1 or TRBD2 (5 bases each). Trimming left V 0 bases short and J 8 bases short, with 14 bases between. Looked up from germline, CDR1 is LGHNA and CDR2 is YSLEER. The CDR3 sequence is 15 residues long. The CDR3 bases are TGCGCCAGCAGCCAAGAGGCCCCAGGGAGTTACATTCAGTACTTC. Its translation: CASSQEAPGSYIQYF.

This clonotype was recorded many times. The chain carries TRBV6-5 and TRBJ2-1; 13 nucleotides line up with TRBD2. The ends lost 8 bases at V and 9 bases at J; junction bases unmatched: 7. Germline-derived CDR1 and CDR2 are MNHEY and SVGAGI. CDR3 length: 14 amino acids. CDR3 loop: CASGLAGEGGEQFF. The CDR3, as DNA: TGTGCCAGCGGACTAGCGGGAGAGGGCGGTGAGCAGTTCTTC.

In its sample, this clonotype was seen many times. This chain connects TRBV27 to TRBJ2-7; 9 bases fit TRBD1. V trimming: 6 bases; J trimming: 6 bases; junction bases outside the gene matches: 9. The CDR3 has 14 residues. Germline CDR1 and CDR2: MNHEY and SMNVEV (reference sequence). The CDR3 spells CASRPGQGVSEQYF. Written as DNA, the CDR3 is TGTGCCAGCAGACCGGGACAGGGTGTTTCCGAGCAGTACTTC.

This clonotype appeared many times. The J gene is TRBJ2-7, the V gene TRBV3-1; 8 nucleotides match TRBD2. The CDR3 consists of 16 residues. With V trimmed by 1 base and J by 3 bases, 8 bases remained unmatched. The germline CDR1 and CDR2 sequences are LGHDT and YNNKEL (reference sequence). In DNA form, the CDR3 reads TGTGCCAGCAGCCAAGGAATTAGCGGGATCAACTACGAGCAGTACTTC. It encodes CASSQGISGINYEQYF.

There are many counts of this clonotype. The rearrangement uses TRBV29-1 and TRBJ2-1; D is possibly TRBD1 (6 bases). V was clipped by 2 bases and J by 12 bases, with 11 bases between them. Germline V gene lookup returns CDR1 SQVTM and CDR2 ANQGSEA. This CDR3 region has 11 residues. The CDR3 coding sequence is TGCAGCGTTGAAAAGGAGACAGGGCAGTTCTTC. Translating gives CSVEKETGQFF.

This clonotype was found a few times. The gene calls are TRBV5-1 and TRBJ2-5, with D unresolved. Germline CDR1 reads SGHRS; CDR2 reads YFSETQ. V lost 0 bases to trimming and J lost 1 base, with 10 bases between them. The CDR3 extends over 15 amino acids. The CDR3: CASSLAGSSQETQYF. The CDR3, as DNA: TGCGCCAGCAGCTTGGCCGGTAGCAGCCAAGAGACCCAGTACTTC.

This clonotype was observed many times. V is TRBV6-6 and J is TRBJ2-7; D possibly corresponds to TRBD2 (6 bases). This CDR3 has 13 amino acids. The ends were cut back, 2 bases at V and 2 bases at J, with 7 bases in the middle. CDR1 and CDR2 (germline): MNHNY, SVGAGI (reference sequence). This CDR3 reads CASSYGGTYEQYF. The CDR3 DNA sequence: TGTGCCAGCAGTTACGGGGGGACCTACGAGCAGTACTTC.

This clonotype was observed many times. The V gene is TRBV4-3, the J gene TRBJ2-1, with D hard to call. The CDR3 runs to 18 residues. V lost 0 bases, J lost 0 bases, and 15 bases lay in between. The V gene's germline CDR1 is LGHNA and CDR2 YSLEER. The CDR3 is CASSQDPADSSSYNEQFF. CDR3 DNA sequence: TGCGCCAGCAGCCAAGACCCGGCTGATTCCAGCTCCTACAATGAGCAGTTCTTC.

A few counts support this clonotype. V and J are TRBV29-1 and TRBJ2-7; weak D call: TRBD1 (5 bases). This CDR3 has 16 residues. CDR1 is SQVTM and CDR2 is ANQGSEA in the germline V gene. The V end was cut by 1 base, the J end by 2 bases, with 18 bases between. DNA of the CDR3: TGCAGCGTTGAAGGAGCCTTTCGCCAGGGCACCTACGAGCAGTACTTC. Its protein product is CSVEGAFRQGTYEQYF.

This chain uses TRBV11-1 with TRBJ2-7, with D maybe TRBD2 (5 bases). The CDR3 has 13 amino acids. Trimming removed 7 bases at V and 0 bases at J, with 10 bases between. Per the germline V gene, CDR1 is SGHAT and CDR2 is FQDESV (reference sequence). The CDR3 DNA reads as TGTGCCAGCAACGGACTTAGCTCCTACGAGCAGTACTTC. Translation: CASNGLSSYEQYF.